This is a list of T cell receptor beta chains from one sample in a study of shared clonotypes between healthy human individuals. The protocol was immunoSEQ multiplex PCR, while the TCRdb copy is restricted to in-frame clones and leaves out a portion. Of 170,000 or so clones listed, approximately 61% are singletons. The specimen was memory CD4+ T cells sorted from blood. These TCRs come from a young man in good health. Both conserved end residues are part of each CDR3. The order of the fields is CDR3 protein, CDR3 DNA, J gene, clone size, D gene, V gene. D genes are given only for firm matches. Clone size is shown for a subset of rows, as once, few, many or a class of expanded clone.

CDR3: CASSLKVGGGELFF; DNA: TGTGCCAGCAGCTTGAAGGTGGGAGGCGGGGAGCTGTTTTTT; J: TRBJ2-2; size: NA; D: NA; V: TRBV7-6
CDR3: CASSKRRDSYNEQFF; DNA: TGTGCCAGCAGCAAGCGCCGGGACAGCTACAATGAGCAGTTCTTC; J: TRBJ2-1; size: NA; D: TRBD1; V: TRBV5-4
CDR3: CASSSDSNTGELFF; DNA: TGCGCCAGCAGCTCCGACAGCAACACCGGGGAGCTGTTTTTT; J: TRBJ2-2; size: NA; D: NA; V: TRBV5-1
CDR3: CSVENTGELFF; DNA: TGCAGCGTGGAGAACACCGGGGAGCTGTTTTTT; J: TRBJ2-2; size: NA; D: NA; V: TRBV29-1
CDR3: CASRVGLADPRSSYEQYF; DNA: TGTGCCAGCCGCGTGGGACTAGCGGATCCCAGGAGCTCCTACGAGCAGTACTTC; J: TRBJ2-7; size: few; D: TRBD2; V: TRBV28
CDR3: CASSSPFSGSSYNEQFF; DNA: TGTGCCAGCAGTTCCCCCTTTAGCGGGAGCTCCTACAATGAGCAGTTCTTC; J: TRBJ2-1; size: once; D: TRBD2; V: TRBV28
CDR3: CASSPGRFYEQYF; DNA: TGCGCCAGCAGCCCGGGACGATTCTACGAGCAGTACTTC; J: TRBJ2-7; size: NA; D: NA; V: TRBV10-1
CDR3: CASVSGANYEQYF; DNA: TGTGCCAGCGTTTCAGGGGCTAACTACGAGCAGTACTTC; J: TRBJ2-7; size: few; D: NA; V: TRBV2
CDR3: CASSLAGVGPPEQYF; DNA: TGTGCCAGCAGCTTAGCGGGGGTGGGTCCCCCTGAGCAGTACTTC; J: TRBJ2-7; size: NA; D: NA; V: TRBV7-2
CDR3: CASSLGLVVDNEQFF; DNA: TGTGCCAGCAGCCTGGGACTAGTCGTCGACAATGAGCAGTTCTTC; J: TRBJ2-1; size: NA; D: TRBD2; V: TRBV11-3
CDR3: CASSLTGFNEQFF; DNA: TGCGCCAGCAGCTTGACGGGGTTCAATGAGCAGTTCTTC; J: TRBJ2-1; size: NA; D: NA; V: TRBV5-1
CDR3: CASRMGVLNTGELFF; DNA: TGTGCCAGCAGGATGGGGGTATTAAACACCGGGGAGCTGTTTTTT; J: TRBJ2-2; size: many; D: NA; V: TRBV6-1
CDR3: CASSRSSGFVETQYF; DNA: TGTGCCAGTAGTCGGTCTAGCGGGTTTGTGGAGACCCAGTACTTC; J: TRBJ2-5; size: few; D: TRBD2; V: TRBV19
CDR3: CASSESGPIRRTGELFF; DNA: TGCGCCAGCAGTGAGTCGGGGCCGATCAGACGGACCGGGGAGCTGTTTTTT; J: TRBJ2-2; size: NA; D: NA; V: TRBV10-2
CDR3: CSVRSSGRAWETQYF; DNA: TGCAGCGTTCGCTCTAGCGGGAGGGCGTGGGAGACCCAGTACTTC; J: TRBJ2-5; size: NA; D: TRBD2; V: TRBV29-1
CDR3: CASSYGTSGINSEQFF; DNA: TGTGCCAGCAGCTACGGGACTAGCGGGATAAATTCCGAGCAGTTCTTC; J: TRBJ2-1; size: few; D: TRBD2; V: TRBV11-2
CDR3: CASSLSYTSQETQYF; DNA: TGTGCCAGCAGTTTATCGTATACCTCCCAAGAGACCCAGTACTTC; J: TRBJ2-5; size: NA; D: NA; V: TRBV28
CDR3: CATSIGGMGEQYF; DNA: TGTGCCACCAGCATTGGGGGCATGGGGGAGCAGTACTTC; J: TRBJ2-7; size: few; D: NA; V: TRBV15
CDR3: CSVALGQGQYGYTF; DNA: TGCAGCGTTGCATTGGGACAGGGGCAATATGGCTACACCTTC; J: TRBJ1-2; size: few; D: TRBD1; V: TRBV29-1
CDR3: CASSIEGQGSEAFF; DNA: TGTGCCAGTAGTATAGAGGGACAGGGCTCTGAAGCTTTCTTT; J: TRBJ1-1; size: NA; D: TRBD1; V: TRBV19
CDR3: CASSPTRPARTQYF; DNA: TGTGCCAGCAGCCCTACCCGTCCCGCCCGGACCCAGTACTTC; J: TRBJ2-5; size: NA; D: NA; V: TRBV7-8
CDR3: CASSVDSRIDTQYF; DNA: TGTGCCAGCAGCGTAGACTCAAGAATAGATACGCAGTATTTT; J: TRBJ2-3; size: few; D: NA; V: TRBV9
CDR3: CASSLEIAATGELFF; DNA: TGCGCCAGCAGCTTAGAAATAGCGGCCACCGGGGAGCTGTTTTTT; J: TRBJ2-2; size: NA; D: NA; V: TRBV5-1
CDR3: CASSLTTGALGTDTQYF; DNA: TGTGCCAGCTCGCTCACTACAGGGGCCCTAGGGACAGATACGCAGTATTTT; J: TRBJ2-3; size: NA; D: TRBD1; V: TRBV27
CDR3: CASSPGGARNTEAFF; DNA: TGCGCCAGCAGTCCGGGGGGAGCGCGGAACACTGAAGCTTTCTTT; J: TRBJ1-1; size: NA; D: NA; V: TRBV5-1
CDR3: CSVGDGTYGYTF; DNA: TGCAGCGTTGGGGACGGAACCTATGGCTACACCTTC; J: TRBJ1-2; size: NA; D: NA; V: TRBV29-1
CDR3: CASSGLDQKTQYF; DNA: TGCGCCAGCAGTGGACTTGACCAGAAGACCCAGTACTTC; J: TRBJ2-5; size: few; D: NA; V: TRBV10-2
CDR3: CASSVVRGTEAFF; DNA: TGTGCCAGCAGCGTAGTGCGGGGGACTGAAGCTTTCTTT; J: TRBJ1-1; size: NA; D: NA; V: TRBV9